The 9 T cell receptor beta chains given below trace back to one sample, sequenced in a study of shared clonotypes between healthy human individuals. Repertoires were generated with immunoSEQ multiplex PCR, while TCRdb's copy carries only in-frame clones and drops some. The sample shows approximately 1,000,000 clones, about 84% of them seen only once. The sequenced sample was memory CD4+ T cells from PBMCs. The subset: CD45RA-negative fraction. These TCRs come from a man younger than 35 in good health. Some clones in this sample may be carry-over from other donors' samples.

The count of this clone is one. The chain uses TRBV6-4 and TRBJ2-1, with D unclear. The CDR3 contains 15 residues. Trimming took off 5 bases at V and 0 bases at J, with 11 bases between the two ends. Looked up from germline, CDR1 is MRHNA and CDR2 is SNTAGT. This CDR3 is CASSFEMGSYNEQFF. As DNA, the CDR3 is TGTGCCAGCAGTTTCGAGATGGGCTCCTACAATGAGCAGTTCTTC.

About this clone: Other DNA sequences of this sample code for an identical CDR3. The rearrangement uses TRBV30 and TRBJ1-5; TRBD1 might be the D (5 bases). This CDR3 has 15 amino acids. Germline CDR1 and CDR2: GTSNPN and SVGIG (reference sequence). V was shortened by 2 bases and J by 0 bases, with 11 bases between the two germline ends. This CDR3 is CAWSLTGPSNQPQHF. DNA for the CDR3: TGTGCCTGGAGTCTGACGGGGCCTAGCAATCAGCCCCAGCATTTT.

This clone occurred once. This chain uses TRBV4-1 with TRBJ2-2, with D unclear. The germline gives CDR1 MGHRA, CDR2 YSYEKL. The CDR3 consists of 15 residues. V lost 5 bases, J lost 1 base, and 11 bases lay in between. The CDR3 reads CASSRGTVNTGELFF. The CDR3 DNA sequence: TGCGCCAGCAGCAGAGGTACGGTGAACACCGGGGAGCTGTTTTTT.

As for this clone: Being one base from a much bigger clone, this may be a read error. At the DNA level, this CDR3 is encoded by other sequences in the same sample as well. The chain uses TRBV11-2 and TRBJ2-1, with D possibly TRBD2 on 5 matching bases. V gave up 3 bases and J gave up 4 bases, with 7 bases separating them. Per germline, CDR1 SGHAT and CDR2 FQNNGV. The CDR3 has 13 amino acids. DNA for the CDR3: TGTGCCAGCAGCTTGGGCGGGTACAATGAGCAGTTCTTC. Residues: CASSLGGYNEQFF.

The chain is built from TRBV6-5 and TRBJ1-1; D not resolved. The CDR3 has 14 residues. V lost 6 bases and J lost 5, with 16 bases in between. The germline gives CDR1 MNHEY, CDR2 SVGAGI. DNA of the CDR3: TGTGCCAGCAGACCACCCGTAACACTGACTGAAGCTTTCTTT. Protein sequence: CASRPPVTLTEAFF.

The chain links TRBV7-9 to TRBJ2-3, with D unclear. CDR3 length: 14 amino acids. Per germline, CDR1 SEHNR and CDR2 FQNEAQ (reference sequence). V lost 10 bases and J lost 0, with 14 bases in between. The CDR3 bases are TGTGCCACCCGCCGCGGTTCTAGCACAGATACGCAGTATTTT. Translated: CATRRGSSTDTQYF.

This clone was found a few times. The same CDR3 can be traced to other DNA sequences in this sample. The genes are TRBV30 and TRBJ1-5, with 7 bases lining up with TRBD1. The trim removed 0 bases at V and 7 bases at J, leaving 3 bases unmatched. The germline V gene has CDR1 GTSNPN and CDR2 SVGIG (reference sequence). The CDR3 length is 13 residues. The CDR3 sequence: CAWSVTGDQPQHF. The CDR3 nucleotides read TGTGCCTGGAGTGTTACAGGGGACCAGCCCCAGCATTTT.

About this clone itself: It may be a read error: a sequence one base away is much more abundant. The chain has TRBV5-5 and TRBJ1-2, with a weak D call TRBD1 (6 bases). This CDR3 region has 14 residues. Per germline, CDR1 SGHKS and CDR2 YYEKEE (reference sequence). Trimming took off 0 bases at V and 1 base at J, with 7 bases between the two ends. The CDR3 DNA reads TGTGCCAGCAGCTTGGACAGGGTTAACTATGGCTACACCTTC. Encoded protein: CASSLDRVNYGYTF.

The chain uses TRBV5-4 and TRBJ2-7; no definite D call. The germline V gene has CDR1 SGHNT and CDR2 YYREEE (reference sequence). V lost 0 bases, J lost 2 bases, and 6 bases lay in between. The CDR3 covers 13 residues. The CDR3 nucleotides read TGTGCCAGCAGCTTGGACCGGACCTACGAGCAGTACTTC. Amino acids: CASSLDRTYEQYF.